This T cell receptor beta chain was profiled in a study of T cell responses to AZD1222 COVID-19 vaccine. Germline V gene lookup returns CDR1 SGHRS and CDR2 YFSETQ. The ends lost 2 bases at V and 3 bases at J; junction bases unmatched: 3. This CDR3 contains 14 residues. Comment on this clone: The antigen remains unidentified.

Measured with immunoSEQ multiplex PCR; TCRdb has only the in-frame clones, and not every one. The table has roughly 180,000 clones, approximately 90% seen once. Study-wide results and caveats: The sample set comprised mostly white British donors with more females, and clonal diversity was possibly underestimated. Reportedly, nearly half the spike-specific TCRs target unmutated variant regions. Repertoires were obtained solely post-peak T cell response. Across spike, vaccine-associated CD4 TCRs were found, dominant at 160-218 and 743-854.

The source of this sequence is an adult in good health. The chain carries TRBV5-1 and TRBJ2-7, with 9 bases lining up with TRBD2. The source material was peripheral blood, sampled on day 0 of AZD1222 vaccination. CDR3 DNA sequence: TGCGCCAGCAGCTTTGGCGGGGGGGTCTACGAGCAGTACTTC. It translates to CASSFGGGVYEQYF.